The next 20 T cell receptor beta chains were all read from a single sample in a study of T-cell memory formation after mild COVID-19. TCRdb reprocessed the 5' RACE reads via MiXCR and lists one record per CDR3 protein. The repertoire holds hundreds of thousands of distinct CDR3 sequences, with 15% to 20% as singletons. The sequenced sample consisted of PBMCs or a T cell subset sorted from them (not recorded which). The receptors were gathered from a man between 18 and 35 years old who had mild COVID-19 (a few samples of this study predate the infection). Cell type and time point are not known.

The V gene is TRBV27, the J gene TRBJ2-3, with D possibly matching TRBD2 (5 bases). The CDR3 runs to 14 residues. Trimming cost V 5 bases and J 3 bases, with 12 bases left between them. From germline, CDR1 is MNHEY and CDR2 SMNVEV (reference sequence). The CDR3 DNA reads TGTGCCAGCAGTGCGGGTCCTGGAACAGATACGCAGTATTTT. It specifies CASSAGPGTDTQYF.

This rearrangement joins TRBV20-1 to TRBJ1-4; D unclear. Deletions cut 3 bases from V and 8 bases from J, with 10 bases between. Looked up from germline, CDR1 is DFQATT and CDR2 is SNEGSKA (reference sequence). The CDR3 is made up of 12 amino acids. CDR3 DNA: TGCAGTGCTAGCGTGGCGGGGGAAAAACTGTTTTTT. Protein sequence: CSASVAGEKLFF.

This clonotype was seen a handful of times. The chain links TRBV11-1 to TRBJ2-5; 10 positions match TRBD2. This CDR3 is built from 15 residues. The V gene's germline CDR1 is SGHAT and CDR2 FQDESV (reference sequence). Trimming took 2 bases from V and 9 from J; bases not matched to a gene: 9. The CDR3 nucleotides are TGTGCCAGCAGCTTACAAGCGGGGGGGCCGGAGGCCCAGTACTTC. Residues: CASSLQAGGPEAQYF.

The rearrangement uses TRBV6-5 and TRBJ1-5; tentatively, D is TRBD1 (5 bases). Trimming shortened V by 0 bases and J by 6 bases, and 12 bases separated the two germline ends. The CDR3 covers 15 residues. Germline values: CDR1 MNHEY, CDR2 SVGAGI. CDR3 in amino acids: CASSYSARVGQPQHF. The CDR3 coding sequence is TGTGCCAGCAGTTACTCCGCCAGGGTGGGTCAGCCCCAGCATTTT.

For the CDR3, the DNA is TGTGCTAGTGGTGGCGGGGTCCTGAGCGCCGGCTACACCTTC. It specifies CASGGGVLSAGYTF. This rearrangement joins TRBV12-5 to TRBJ1-2; unclear D gene. The CDR3 is 14 amino acids. V was cut by 5 bases and J by 8 bases, with 18 bases left in between. Germline V lookup: CDR1 LGHNT, CDR2 FRNRAP.

This clonotype turned up a few times. This chain links TRBV20-1 with TRBJ2-3; D gene uncertain. The CDR3 is made up of 16 amino acids. Trimming pared 4 bases from V and 4 bases from J, leaving 21 bases between. CDR1 and CDR2 from the germline V gene are DFQATT and SNEGSKA (reference sequence). DNA for the CDR3: TGCAGTGCTAACGCTCCCTATAGGTTAGGTGCAGATACGCAGTATTTT. Its translation: CSANAPYRLGADTQYF.

V and J are TRBV5-1 and TRBJ2-5; 10 bases map to TRBD1. Germline CDR1 SGHRS, CDR2 YFSETQ. CDR3 length: 16 residues. V was pared by 0 bases and J by 4 bases, with 6 bases of the junction left unmatched. Here the CDR3 DNA reads TGCGCCAGCAGCTTGGCCGGGACAGGGGTTCGAGAGACCCAGTACTTC. This codes for CASSLAGTGVRETQYF.

This clonotype was counted a few times. This chain links TRBV25-1 with TRBJ1-6, with unresolved D. CDR1 and CDR2 (germline): MGHDK, SYGVNS. The CDR3 sequence is 15 residues long. V shed 4 bases and J shed 6 bases, with 13 bases lying between them. The CDR3, as DNA: TGTGCCAGCAGTGGAATCGGGAACATTAATTCACCCCTCCACTTT. Translated, it gives CASSGIGNINSPLHF.

In this sample, this clonotype turned up a few times. The chain has TRBV4-1 and TRBJ2-7; 7 bases are shared with TRBD2. The CDR3 length is 16 residues. V was clipped by 3 bases and J by 2 bases; unmatched bases: 10. From germline, CDR1 is MGHRA and CDR2 YSYEKL. The CDR3 here is CASSHPLAARPYEQYF. DNA of the CDR3: TGCGCCAGCAGCCACCCGCTAGCGGCCAGACCCTACGAGCAGTACTTC.

V usage is TRBV6-2 or TRBV6-3 and J usage is TRBJ1-1; maybe TRBD1 (5 bases). This CDR3 spans 15 amino acids. CDR1 and CDR2 from the germline V gene are MNHEY and SVGEGT. Deletions cut 0 bases from V and 5 bases from J, with 13 bases between. The CDR3 sequence: CASSYSGDGWTEAFF. The DNA for the CDR3 is TGTGCCAGCAGTTACTCAGGGGACGGCTGGACTGAAGCTTTCTTT.

The chain joins TRBV12-3 or TRBV12-4 to TRBJ2-1; a weak D match, TRBD2 (5 bases). This CDR3 has 12 residues. With 8 bases removed from V and 15 bases from J, the gap between germline ends came to 20 bases. The CDR3 bases are TGTGCCAGCGTTGGCCGGGAAACGCTTCGGTTCTTC. Protein product: CASVGRETLRFF.

The J gene is TRBJ2-1, the V gene TRBV3-1; weak D call: TRBD2 (6 bases). V was shortened by 0 bases and J by 12 bases, with 9 bases between the two germline ends. CDR3 length: 12 residues. CDR1 is LGHDT and CDR2 is YNNKEL in the germline V gene (reference sequence). The CDR3 is CASSQERGAQFF. The CDR3 nucleotides read TGTGCCAGCAGCCAAGAGCGGGGAGCGCAGTTCTTC.

The chain recombines TRBV30 with TRBJ1-2; the D gene is possibly TRBD1 (6 bases). The germline gives CDR1 GTSNPN, CDR2 SVGIG (reference sequence). Trimming removed 2 bases at V and 8 bases at J, with 12 bases between. This CDR3 is built from 12 residues. The CDR3 nucleotides are TGTGCCTGGAGTTCTACAGGGTACGGCTACACCTTC. Amino acid sequence: CAWSSTGYGYTF.

This clonotype was seen at least ten times. The rearrangement links TRBV5-1 to TRBJ1-1; D not certain. CDR1 is SGHRS, CDR2 YFSETQ, per germline. The CDR3 is made up of 13 amino acids. V was trimmed by 5 bases and J by 1 base, leaving 9 bases between them. This chain's CDR3 is CASRFDGNTEAFF. CDR3 nucleotide sequence: TGCGCCAGCAGATTCGATGGGAACACTGAAGCTTTCTTT.

This clonotype was counted between two and nine times. The CDR3 DNA is TGCAGCGTCGCGGACCAAGAGACCCAGTACTTC. This codes for CSVADQETQYF. The chain uses TRBV29-1 and TRBJ2-5; D is ambiguous. V gave up 6 bases and J gave up 0 bases, with 5 bases separating them. CDR3 size: 11 residues. The germline V gene has CDR1 SQVTM and CDR2 ANQGSEA.

As for this clonotype: Relative to the germline gene, one junction end is altered; a read error may explain this. The chain carries TRBV7-2 and TRBJ2-3, with D uncertain. Germline-derived CDR1 and CDR2 are SGHTA and FQGNSA. The CDR3 runs to 14 residues. The CDR3 DNA reads TGTGCCAGCAGCTTAACACCGAGCACAGATACGCAGTGTTTT. Its translation: CASSLTPSTDTQCF. The full variable domain, with the rest looked up from reference TRBV7-2 and TRBJ2-3, is GAGVSQSPSNKVTEKGKDVELRCDPISGHTALYWYRQSLGQGLEFLIYFQGNSAPDKSGLPSDRFSAERTGGSVSTLTIQRTQQEDSAVYLCASSLTPSTDTQCFGPGTRLTVL.

The chain joins TRBV5-1 to TRBJ1-1; no definite D call. The length of the CDR3 is 16 residues. The V gene lost 2 bases and the J gene lost 6 bases, with 20 bases spanning the gap. Per the germline V gene, CDR1 is SGHRS and CDR2 is YFSETQ. The CDR3 DNA follows: TGCGCCAGCAGCTTAGGGCACCACCCTAAGGACGCTGAAGCTTTCTTT. Amino acids: CASSLGHHPKDAEAFF.

The rearrangement uses TRBV5-1 and TRBJ2-4; possibly TRBD2 for D (7 bases). Germline V lookup: CDR1 SGHRS, CDR2 YFSETQ. V was clipped by 4 bases and J by 7 bases, with 21 bases between them. This CDR3 region has 16 residues. CDR3 in DNA: TGCGCCAGCAGCGGAGGGGGGGCCTCCCTAAGTAACATTCAGTACTTC. It yields the protein CASSGGGASLSNIQYF. Full variable domain (missing parts from reference TRBV5-1 and TRBJ2-4): KAGVTQTPRYLIKTRGQQVTLSCSPISGHRSVSWYQQTPGQGLQFLFEYFSETQRNKGNFPGRFSGRQFSNSRSEMNVSTLELGDSALYLCASSGGGASLSNIQYFGAGTRLSVL.

This clonotype has only a few counts. The gene calls are TRBV18 and TRBJ2-7; no clear D gene. Trimming took off 3 bases at V and 3 bases at J, with 9 bases between the two ends. Germline CDR1 reads KGHSH; CDR2 reads LQKENI. CDR3 size: 13 residues. The CDR3 region is CASSPNEDYEQYV. The CDR3 DNA sequence: TGTGCCAGCTCACCGAACGAAGACTACGAGCAGTACGTC.

V usage is TRBV7-2 and J usage is TRBJ2-1; TRBD1 matches 7 bases. The CDR3 covers 14 residues. The V and J ends lost 4 bases and 10 bases, in that order; junction bases with no gene match: 10. In germline, CDR1 is SGHTA, CDR2 FQGNSA. The CDR3 DNA follows: TGTGCCAGCAGCTCGGGACAGTCGGCAAGGGAGCAGTTCTTC. Encoded protein: CASSSGQSAREQFF.